The 2 T cell receptor beta chains reported below all come from one sample, sequenced in a study of T cell responses to AZD1222 COVID-19 vaccine. Profiled with immunoSEQ multiplex PCR; TCRdb holds only in-frame clones, not every one. Here the sample spans approximately 110,000 clones, around 92% being singletons. Sequencing used peripheral blood, obtained on day 0 of AZD1222 vaccination. These TCRs come from an adult in good health.

The chain joins TRBV29-1 to TRBJ2-7; possible D gene TRBD2, 6 bases. V was shortened by 4 bases and J by 1 base, with 11 bases between the two germline ends. This CDR3 spans 13 amino acids. The germline CDR1 and CDR2 sequences are SQVTM and ANQGSEA. The CDR3 sequence: CSVVGSGSYEQYF. The CDR3 DNA sequence: TGCAGCGTTGTGGGTAGCGGTTCCTACGAGCAGTACTTC.

V gene TRBV18 combines with J gene TRBJ1-1, with a weak D call TRBD1 (5 bases). Trimming stripped 1 base from V and 4 bases from J, with 10 bases between. Per the germline V gene, CDR1 is KGHSH and CDR2 is LQKENI. This CDR3 has 14 residues. The CDR3 DNA follows: TGTGCCAGCTCACCACGGGGGGAGGTCACTGAAGCTTTCTTT. Its protein product is CASSPRGEVTEAFF.